Below, 10 T cell receptor beta chains from the same sample are listed, as sequenced in a study of beta chain features in type 1 diabetes. The authors reverse transcribed all of the isolated RNA, so sequencing captured expressed TCRB transcripts. The repertoire was sequenced with immunoSEQ multiplex PCR; TCRdb's copy has only in-frame clones and lacks some. This table holds 150,000 or so clones, 7% to 10% found once. The specimen sequenced was central memory CD4+ T cells from blood. The receptor source for this set is a young woman in good health.

This clone was seen more than once but under ten times. The rearrangement uses TRBV5-4 and TRBJ2-1; D possibly corresponds to TRBD2 (5 bases). The CDR3 totals 16 residues. V lost 0 bases to trimming and J lost 0 bases, with 10 bases between them. Germline lookup yields CDR1 SGHNT and CDR2 YYREEE (reference sequence). CDR3 nucleotide sequence: TGTGCCAGCAGCTTGGCCGGTGGGAGCTCCTACAATGAGCAGTTCTTC. Translating it yields CASSLAGGSSYNEQFF.

In its sample, this clone was seen a few times. A read error may account for a junction end that differs from germline. The chain has TRBV11-3 and TRBJ2-7; tentative D call: TRBD1 (8 bases). Looked up from germline, CDR1 is SGHNT and CDR2 is YENEEA. CDR3 length equals 16 residues. CDR3 DNA: TGTGCCAGCAGCCCGGGAGGACAGGGTCCCTCCCACGAGCAGTACTTC. Residues: CASSPGGQGPSHEQYF.

This clone was picked up a small number of times. The chain joins TRBV7-2 to TRBJ1-2; 8 bases match TRBD1. CDR1 and CDR2 (germline): SGHTA, FQGNSA. Germline trimming cut 1 base from V and 8 bases from J; bases unmatched to any gene: 9. This CDR3 region has 15 residues. CDR3 DNA sequence: TGTGCCAGCAGCTTAGGACAGGGGATGCCGGAAGGCTACACCTTC. It translates to CASSLGQGMPEGYTF.

This clone was picked up a small number of times. This sequence joins TRBV19 and TRBJ2-5; 8 positions agree with TRBD2. After removal of 5 bases from V and 5 bases from J, the junction contained 7 bases not matched to a gene. This CDR3 contains 14 residues. The germline V gene has CDR1 LNHDA and CDR2 SQIVND (reference sequence). The CDR3 region is CASSPAGAVETQYF. The CDR3 nucleotides are TGTGCCAGTAGTCCAGCGGGAGCCGTGGAGACCCAGTACTTC. Based on the CDR3 plus reference TRBV19 and TRBJ2-5, the full variable domain is DGGITQSPKYLFRKEGQNVTLSCEQNLNHDAMYWYRQDPGQGLRLIYYSQIVNDFQKGDIAEGYSVSREKKESFPLTVTSAQKNPTAFYLCASSPAGAVETQYFGPGTRLLVL.

The chain employs TRBV5-1 and TRBJ2-4; TRBD2 might be the D (7 bases). The CDR3 runs 12 residues. V shed 0 bases and J shed 13 bases, with 11 bases lying between them. Germline V gene sequence: CDR1 SGHRS, CDR2 YFSETQ. CDR3 amino acids: CASSLGGGQQYF. CDR3 DNA: TGCGCCAGCAGCTTGGGGGGGGGACAACAGTACTTC.

The CDR3 region is CAISESEGQGIETQYF. CDR3 DNA: TGTGCCATCAGTGAGTCTGAGGGACAGGGAATCGAGACCCAGTACTTC. The chain joins TRBV10-3 to TRBJ2-5; 9 positions agree with TRBD1. Germline V gene sequence: CDR1 ENHRY, CDR2 SYGVKD. The CDR3 extends over 16 amino acids. V lost 0 bases and J lost 5; bases outside the gene matches: 7.

This clone was observed a handful of times. The chain couples TRBV7-2 to TRBJ2-5, with TRBD2 matching 11 bases. CDR1 and CDR2 from the germline V gene are SGHTA and FQGNSA. The CDR3 covers 16 residues. The J segment lost 3 bases and the V segment lost 4 bases, leaving 7 bases of the junction unmatched. The DNA of the CDR3 is TGTGCCAGCAGCTCCTTTAGCGGGGGGGGAAAAGAGACCCAGTACTTC. Amino acid sequence: CASSSFSGGGKETQYF.

To note about this clone: This CDR3 is also generated by other DNA sequences in the sample. The rearrangement uses TRBV7-9 and TRBJ1-2; 8 bases match TRBD1. Losses at the gene ends were 3 bases for V and 6 bases for J; bases not matched to a gene: 3. The CDR3 spans 13 residues. CDR1 SEHNR and CDR2 FQNEAQ come from the germline V gene (reference sequence). CDR3 residues: CASSLGTGDGYTF. The CDR3 region has the DNA TGTGCCAGCAGCTTGGGGACAGGCGATGGCTACACCTTC.

The J gene is TRBJ2-4, the V gene TRBV6-5; unclear D gene. This CDR3 has 13 residues. V was cut by 6 bases and J by 6 bases, with 12 bases left in between. CDR1 and CDR2 (germline): MNHEY, SVGAGI. As DNA, the CDR3 is TGTGCCAGCAGGCCCTCAACGGGAAACATTCAGTACTTC. It codes for CASRPSTGNIQYF.

This clone came up a few times. CDR3 nucleotides: TGTGCCAGCGCCCGCCGGGGCAATCAGCCCCAGCATTTT. Its translation: CASARRGNQPQHF. This chain connects TRBV7-2 to TRBJ1-5; no definite D call. The germline V and J ends were trimmed by 8 bases and 2 bases, with 10 bases remaining between them. The CDR3 covers 13 residues. Germline values: CDR1 SGHTA, CDR2 FQGNSA.